The 30 T cell receptor beta chains presented below share a single source sample, sequenced in a study of blood T cell repertoires in COVID-19. Clones were read by immunoSEQ multiplex PCR, and TCRdb kept only the in-frame ones, dropping some. The sample records over 200,000 clones, about nine tenths being singletons. Specimen: peripheral blood. These receptors were taken from a man between 25 and 39 years old with COVID-19, enrolled during active disease.

The chain uses TRBV18 and TRBJ1-4; D gene ambiguous. The CDR3 has 16 residues. V lost 3 bases to trimming and J lost 6 bases, with 17 bases between them. The V gene's germline CDR1 is KGHSH and CDR2 LQKENI. The CDR3 nucleotides are TGTGCCAGCTCACCGGGTAGCGGAGCAATCGATGAAAAACTGTTTTTT. This encodes CASSPGSGAIDEKLFF.

The J gene is TRBJ2-1, the V gene TRBV9; 8 nucleotides align to TRBD1. Trimming at V came to 4 bases and at J to 9 bases, leaving 6 bases not matched to a gene. The CDR3 length is 13 residues. Germline CDR1 and CDR2: SGDLS and YYNGEE. CDR3 amino acids: CASSLDRAGEQFF. CDR3 sequence (DNA): TGTGCCAGCAGCCTGGACAGGGCGGGTGAGCAGTTCTTC.

V gene TRBV30 combines with J gene TRBJ1-2, with D possibly TRBD1 on 5 matching bases. The germline V gene encodes CDR1 GTSNPN and CDR2 SVGIG (reference sequence). This CDR3 comprises 12 residues. Trimming removed 4 bases from V and 8 bases from J, with 14 bases in between. Written as DNA, the CDR3 is TGTGCCTGGACCGAAGGAGGGGAAGGCTACACCTTC. It translates to CAWTEGGEGYTF.

The V gene is TRBV6-6, the J gene TRBJ1-3; TRBD1 might be the D (5 bases). Between the trimmed V and J ends, which lost 8 bases and 0 bases, there was a span of 11 bases. This CDR3 comprises 14 residues. CDR1 and CDR2 from the germline V gene are MNHNY and SVGAGI (reference sequence). The CDR3 protein is CASLDISSGNTIYF. The CDR3 nucleotides are TGTGCCAGCCTGGACATCTCCTCTGGAAACACCATATATTTT.

The CDR3 DNA is TGTGCCAGCAGCTTAGTCCAGGGGGCGAGGAATGAGCAGTTCTTC. Translation gives CASSLVQGARNEQFF. The chain links TRBV7-9 to TRBJ2-1, with 8 bases aligning to TRBD1. The V gene's germline CDR1 is SEHNR and CDR2 FQNEAQ (reference sequence). This CDR3 comprises 15 residues. The J segment lost 7 bases and the V segment lost 1 base, leaving 6 bases of the junction unmatched.

The CDR3 loop reads CASSYSYNQPQHF. DNA for the CDR3: TGTGCCAGCTCGTATAGCTACAATCAGCCCCAGCATTTT. This chain links TRBV6-5 with TRBJ1-5; D is ambiguous. The CDR3 length is 13 residues. With 8 bases removed from V and 3 bases from J, the gap between germline ends came to 11 bases. The germline gives CDR1 MNHEY, CDR2 SVGAGI.

V is TRBV28 and J is TRBJ2-7; 7 bases agree with TRBD1. CDR1 MDHEN and CDR2 SYDVKM come from the germline V gene. V shed 6 bases, J shed 3 bases, and the junction held 8 bases outside the gene matches. The CDR3 is made up of 14 amino acids. CDR3 amino acids: CASSFTGQLYEQYF. DNA of the CDR3: TGTGCCAGCAGCTTTACGGGACAGCTCTACGAGCAGTACTTC. The full variable domain, completed using reference TRBV28 and TRBJ2-7, is DVKVTQSSRYLVKRTGEKVFLECVQDMDHENMFWYRQDPGLGLRLIYFSYDVKMKEKGDIPEGYSVSREKKERFSLILESASTNQTSMYLCASSFTGQLYEQYFGPGTRLTVT.

The rearrangement joins TRBV27 to TRBJ2-7; 9 bases line up with TRBD1. With V trimmed by 0 bases and J by 4 bases, 7 bases remained unmatched. The germline V gene encodes CDR1 MNHEY and CDR2 SMNVEV (reference sequence). This CDR3 region has 16 residues. The CDR3 spells CASSLSPGQGIYEQYF. CDR3 nucleotides: TGTGCCAGCAGTTTATCGCCAGGACAGGGGATTTACGAGCAGTACTTC.

V usage is TRBV10-3 and J usage is TRBJ2-7; 14 bases are shared with TRBD2. With V trimmed by 3 bases and J by 0 bases, 4 bases remained unmatched. The CDR3 covers 17 residues. The germline V gene has CDR1 ENHRY and CDR2 SYGVKD. This chain's CDR3 is CAISERTSGRISYEQYF. The DNA of the CDR3 is TGTGCCATCAGTGAAAGGACTAGCGGGAGGATCTCCTACGAGCAGTACTTC.

The chain joins TRBV2 to TRBJ2-5; D remains unclear. Germline CDR1 reads SNHLY; CDR2 reads FYNNEI. This CDR3 contains 13 residues. Between the trimmed V and J ends, which lost 4 bases and 2 bases, there was a span of 8 bases. In DNA form, the CDR3 reads TGTGCCAGCAGTGTAAGAGGTCAAGAGACCCAGTACTTC. Translated, it gives CASSVRGQETQYF.

The rearrangement joins TRBV28 to TRBJ2-1, with D possibly being TRBD2 (7 bases). The CDR3 extends over 13 amino acids. CDR1 MDHEN and CDR2 SYDVKM come from the germline V gene. Between the trimmed V and J ends, which lost 3 bases and 10 bases, there was a span of 13 bases. CDR3 region: CASSLFGGGEQFF. CDR3 bases: TGTGCCAGCAGTTTGTTTGGGGGGGGCGAGCAGTTCTTC.

CDR3 sequence: CASRGTELGTQYF. The CDR3 region has the DNA TGTGCCAGCAGGGGGACAGAACTCGGGACCCAGTACTTC. The J gene is TRBJ2-5, the V gene TRBV6-5; 7 nucleotides match TRBD1. CDR1 is MNHEY and CDR2 is SVGAGI in the germline V gene. The CDR3 has 13 amino acids. The trim removed 6 bases at V and 7 bases at J, leaving 8 bases unmatched.

This sequence joins TRBV28 and TRBJ2-1, with 15 bases identical to TRBD2. This CDR3 has 17 amino acids. Germline lookup yields CDR1 MDHEN and CDR2 SYDVKM. The trim removed 4 bases at V and 6 bases at J, leaving 7 bases unmatched. CDR3 DNA: TGTGCCAGCAGTTCTGACCCGGGACTAGCGGGGGGCAATGAGCAGTTCTTC. This sequence encodes CASSSDPGLAGGNEQFF.

This chain links TRBV19 with TRBJ1-5; maybe TRBD1 (5 bases). Germline V gene lookup returns CDR1 LNHDA and CDR2 SQIVND (reference sequence). The CDR3 has 15 amino acids. V was pared by 3 bases and J by 3 bases, with 12 bases between. The CDR3 DNA follows: TGTGCCAGTAGTATCGCGGGGGGAGTCAATCAGCCCCAGCATTTT. The encoded protein is CASSIAGGVNQPQHF.

The chain recombines TRBV2 with TRBJ2-3, with D possibly TRBD1 on 6 matching bases. The CDR3 is 12 residues long. Per the germline V gene, CDR1 is SNHLY and CDR2 is FYNNEI. Trimming removed 6 bases from V and 4 bases from J, with 8 bases in between. CDR3 amino acids: CASSRTADTQYF. The CDR3 DNA sequence: TGTGCCAGCAGCAGGACAGCAGATACGCAGTATTTT. Complete variable domain (other parts from reference TRBV2 and TRBJ2-3): EPEVTQTPSHQVTQMGQEVILRCVPISNHLYFYWYRQILGQKVEFLVSFYNNEISEKSEIFDDQFSVERPDGSNFTLKIRSTKLEDSAMYFCASSRTADTQYFGPGTRLTVL.

V is TRBV2 and J is TRBJ2-1, with 10 positions matching TRBD2. CDR3 size: 16 residues. Germline CDR1 is SNHLY and CDR2 is FYNNEI. Trimming removed 2 bases from V and 3 bases from J; junction bases left unmatched: 4. CDR3: CASSEWTSGLYNEQFF. The CDR3, as DNA: TGTGCCAGCAGTGAATGGACTAGCGGCCTCTACAATGAGCAGTTCTTC.

The gene calls are TRBV24-1 and TRBJ2-2, with a possible D match to TRBD1 (5 bases). The V and J ends lost 4 bases and 7 bases respectively, with 12 bases between them. This CDR3 region has 14 residues. CDR1 and CDR2 from the germline V gene are KGHDR and SFDVKD. The CDR3 spells CATSDRRAGGELFF. The DNA of the CDR3 is TGTGCCACCAGTGACCGCAGGGCCGGCGGGGAGCTGTTTTTT.

The chain recombines TRBV6-5 with TRBJ2-1; D is ambiguous. Germline V lookup: CDR1 MNHEY, CDR2 SVGAGI. Trimming cost V 7 bases and J 1 base, with 11 bases left between them. This CDR3 comprises 14 residues. The CDR3 protein is CASKTYSSYNEQFF. CDR3 DNA: TGTGCCAGCAAGACATACAGTTCCTACAATGAGCAGTTCTTC.

The chain combines TRBV30 with TRBJ2-2; TRBD2 might be the D (5 bases). CDR3 length: 13 residues. The V end lost 3 bases, the J end lost 4 bases, and 9 bases lay between the germline ends. The germline V gene has CDR1 GTSNPN and CDR2 SVGIG (reference sequence). The CDR3 reads CAWRPAATGELFF. DNA of the CDR3: TGTGCCTGGAGACCAGCGGCCACCGGGGAGCTGTTTTTT.

This clone was observed a few times. The CDR3 protein is CASSLREPGELFF. DNA for the CDR3: TGTGCCAGCAGCTTAAGGGAGCCCGGGGAGCTGTTTTTT. The V call is TRBV7-2, the J call TRBJ2-2; perhaps TRBD2 as D (5 bases). CDR1 SGHTA and CDR2 FQGNSA come from the germline V gene. CDR3 size: 13 residues. V was shortened by 2 bases and J by 6 bases, with 7 bases between the two germline ends.

The rearrangement uses TRBV28 and TRBJ2-3; D might be TRBD2 (7 bases). CDR1 is MDHEN and CDR2 is SYDVKM in the germline V gene. The CDR3 covers 15 residues. Trimming removed 3 bases at V and 3 bases at J, with 13 bases between. CDR3 protein: CASSFGGAETDTQYF. The CDR3 DNA sequence: TGTGCCAGCAGTTTTGGGGGGGCGGAAACAGATACGCAGTATTTT.

This clone was detected once. This chain connects TRBV5-6 to TRBJ1-4, with 10 nucleotides matching TRBD1. Per the germline V gene, CDR1 is SGHDT and CDR2 is YYEEEE. V was pared by 3 bases and J by 4 bases, with 9 bases of the junction left unmatched. The CDR3 contains 17 residues. CDR3 loop: CASSSGQGTALNEKLFF. In DNA, the CDR3 is TGTGCCAGCAGCTCGGGACAGGGGACGGCCCTTAATGAAAAACTGTTTTTT.

The chain recombines TRBV7-2 with TRBJ1-4, with 9 nucleotides matching TRBD1. This CDR3 contains 15 residues. Germline CDR1 and CDR2: SGHTA and FQGNSA. V lost 5 bases, J lost 4 bases, and 5 bases stayed unmatched. DNA of the CDR3: TGTGCCAGCAGCACCCGGACAGGGGTTAATGAAAAACTGTTTTTT. Its protein product is CASSTRTGVNEKLFF.

This clone was observed once. The chain has TRBV9 and TRBJ2-1; 7 bases line up with TRBD1. This CDR3 has 15 residues. Germline V gene sequence: CDR1 SGDLS, CDR2 YYNGEE. Trimming took 4 bases from V and 2 from J; bases not matched to a gene: 6. The CDR3 sequence: CASSSQGVAYNEQFF. The CDR3, as DNA: TGTGCCAGCAGCTCTCAGGGGGTGGCCTACAATGAGCAGTTCTTC.

This chain links TRBV29-1 with TRBJ2-7; 12 nucleotides match TRBD1. This CDR3 has 12 residues. V was clipped by 7 bases and J by 8 bases; unmatched bases: 6. Germline CDR1 and CDR2: SQVTM and ANQGSEA. DNA of the CDR3: TGCAGCGCGGGGACAGGGGGCCGTCAGCAGTACTTC. This codes for CSAGTGGRQQYF.

The chain has TRBV7-2 and TRBJ2-7; maybe TRBD2 (7 bases). V lost 5 bases to trimming and J lost 2 bases, with 16 bases between them. Germline loops: CDR1 SGHTA, CDR2 FQGNSA. The CDR3 extends over 15 amino acids. CDR3 nucleotides: TGTGCCAGCAGCATAGGGGGGGGCCGAACCTACGAGCAGTACTTC. Translated: CASSIGGGRTYEQYF. Together with reference TRBV7-2 and TRBJ2-7, the CDR3 gives the full variable domain: GAGVSQSPSNKVTEKGKDVELRCDPISGHTALYWYRQSLGQGLEFLIYFQGNSAPDKSGLPSDRFSAERTGGSVSTLTIQRTQQEDSAVYLCASSIGGGRTYEQYFGPGTRLTVT.

J is TRBJ2-7 and V is TRBV5-4, with 8 positions matching TRBD1. This CDR3 has 15 amino acids. The V gene's germline CDR1 is SGHNT and CDR2 YYREEE (reference sequence). J lost 2 bases, V lost 5 bases, and 9 bases had no gene match. CDR3 loop: CASRQDRAVPYEQYF. In DNA form, the CDR3 reads TGTGCCAGCAGACAGGACAGGGCCGTTCCCTACGAGCAGTACTTC.

The chain links TRBV30 to TRBJ2-7; the match to TRBD2 covers 7 bases. V lost 4 bases, J lost 3 bases, and 9 bases stayed unmatched. CDR3 size: 14 residues. Germline lookup yields CDR1 GTSNPN and CDR2 SVGIG (reference sequence). CDR3 DNA: TGTGCCTGGAAGTCAGGACTAGGACGCTACGAGCAGTACTTC. It is translated as CAWKSGLGRYEQYF.

The chain has TRBV28 and TRBJ2-7, with TRBD1 matching over 12 bases. Trimming removed 4 bases from V and 3 bases from J; junction bases left unmatched: 25. From germline, CDR1 is MDHEN and CDR2 SYDVKM. The CDR3 runs to 22 residues. This CDR3 reads CASSYFIGPPDGTGGLGYEQYF. Written as DNA, the CDR3 is TGTGCCAGCAGTTACTTCATTGGGCCCCCGGACGGGACAGGGGGCTTAGGCTACGAGCAGTACTTC.

V is TRBV10-3 and J is TRBJ2-7; 7 bases are shared with TRBD2. The CDR3 spans 13 residues. Germline V gene sequence: CDR1 ENHRY, CDR2 SYGVKD. J lost 5 bases, V lost 0 bases, and 1 base had no gene match. The CDR3 loop reads CAISESGGNEQYF. For the CDR3, the DNA is TGTGCCATCAGTGAGTCGGGAGGGAACGAGCAGTACTTC.